The rows below give T cell receptor beta chains drawn from one sample of a study of blood T cell repertoires in COVID-19. Data came from immunoSEQ multiplex PCR; TCRdb stores just in-frame clones and leaves some out. The sample records over 100,000 clones, around four fifths being singletons. Source material: peripheral blood. The receptors were sampled from a man aged 70 or older with acute or convalescent COVID-19. CDR3s include the opening cysteine and the closing phenylalanine or tryptophan. A D gene is named only where the DNA matches it firmly. The size field is filled for only some rows; it gives once, few, many or a size class.

clone_size	d_call	v_call	j_call	cdr3_nt	cdr3_aa
.	.	TRBV7-9	TRBJ2-1	TGTGCCAGCAGCGCCACTAGCTCCTACAATGAGCAGTTCTTC	CASSATSSYNEQFF
.	.	TRBV2	TRBJ2-2	TGTGCCAGTAGAGTAAGCAGGGGAAGTACCGGGGAGCTGTTTTTT	CASRVSRGSTGELFF
.	TRBD1	TRBV9	TRBJ1-2	TGTGCCAGCAGCTCTCAACAGGGGACCTATGGCTACACCTTC	CASSSQQGTYGYTF
.	.	TRBV5-1	TRBJ2-3	TGCGCCAGCAGCAGCTACAGCACAGATACGCAGTATTTT	CASSSYSTDTQYF
.	TRBD2	TRBV19	TRBJ2-5	TGTGCCAGTAGTCCTTGGGGACTAGCGGGAGCAGGGAAGGAGACCCAGTACTTC	CASSPWGLAGAGKETQYF
.	TRBD1	TRBV27	TRBJ1-5	TGTGCCAGCAGCGCCAGCCAGGGGGCGCTGGGTCAGCCCCAGCATTTT	CASSASQGALGQPQHF
.	TRBD1	TRBV12-5	TRBJ2-2	TGTGCTAGTGAAGGGGGCGGCACCGGGGAGCTGTTTTTT	CASEGGGTGELFF
.	TRBD1	TRBV28	TRBJ2-2	TGTGCCAGCAGTTTAGTGGGACAGGGGGCCGGGGAGCTGTTTTTT	CASSLVGQGAGELFF
.	TRBD1	TRBV29-1	TRBJ1-4	TGCAGCGCCCAGAAAAGTGGGACAGGCGCAGAGGGGCTGTTTTTT	CSAQKSGTGAEGLFF
.	TRBD1	TRBV5-1	TRBJ2-2	TGCGCCAGCAGCCCAAAGACAGGGGGCACCGGGGAGCTGTTTTTT	CASSPKTGGTGELFF
.	TRBD2	TRBV11-2	TRBJ2-1	TGTGCCAGCAGCCCTGAATACCTAGCGGTACGGGAACAGTTCTTC	CASSPEYLAVREQFF
.	.	TRBV3-1/TRBV3-2	TRBJ2-5	TGTGCCAGCAGCCAAGGAGGTAGTGGGTCGGGAACACCACAAGAGACCCAGTACTTC	CASSQGGSGSGTPQETQYF
.	.	TRBV15	TRBJ2-3	TGTGCCACCAGCAGAGATGTCAGCGGGACAAGCACAGATACGCAGTATTTT	CATSRDVSGTSTDTQYF
.	.	TRBV5-4	TRBJ1-5	TGTGCCAGCAGTATACACGATAGCAATCAGCCCCAGCATTTT	CASSIHDSNQPQHF
.	TRBD2	TRBV19	TRBJ2-1	TGTGCCAGTAGATCGGGGGAGGGAGGCATAATCAGGGTCGACTACAATGAGCAGTTCTTC	CASRSGEGGIIRVDYNEQFF
.	.	TRBV29-1	TRBJ1-2	TGCAGCGGGGATCCGGCAGGGCAAAACTATGGCTACACCTTC	CSGDPAGQNYGYTF
.	.	TRBV10-3	TRBJ2-7	TGTGCCTCCCGGGGAGGGGGAAGATACGAGCAGTACTTC	CASRGGGRYEQYF
.	TRBD1	TRBV18	TRBJ1-1	TGTGCCAGCTCACATATGGACAGGGGGTTCGAGGAGGCTTTCTTT	CASSHMDRGFEEAFF
few	TRBD1	TRBV24-1	TRBJ1-2	TGTGCCACCAGTGCCCCCGGACAGGTCTATGGCTACACCTTC	CATSAPGQVYGYTF
.	TRBD2	TRBV30	TRBJ2-5	TGTGCCTGGAGTGTGGGACTAAACCAAGAGACCCAGTACTTC	CAWSVGLNQETQYF
.	TRBD1	TRBV6-5	TRBJ2-7	TGTGCCAGCAGCCCCCCCGACAGGGTCCCCTACGAGCAGTACTTC	CASSPPDRVPYEQYF
.	TRBD1	TRBV30	TRBJ1-3	TGTGCCTGGAGCCTCCGGGACAGAGGGCGAAACACCATATATTTT	CAWSLRDRGRNTIYF
once	.	TRBV11-2	TRBJ1-2	TGTGCCAGCACCTCCTACAGGGCAGGAAACTATGGCTACACCTTC	CASTSYRAGNYGYTF
.	.	TRBV11-2	TRBJ2-7	TGTGCCAGCAGCTTTGGCCCCACTACTAACGAGCAGTACTTC	CASSFGPTTNEQYF